The rows below give T cell receptor beta chains drawn from one sample of a study of post-analysis software for immune sequencing data. TCRdb analysed the PCR reads with MiXCR anew, one entry per CDR3 protein. The profile shows hundreds of thousands of distinct CDR3 sequences, about 32% of them singletons. Input material: blood. All receptors derive from a girl under 18 with multiple sclerosis. Both conserved end residues are part of each CDR3. D genes are given only for firm matches. Clone size, where shown, is once, few, many, or a class for clones that have expanded.

d_gene	v_gene	abundance	len	j_gene	CDR3nt	CDR3aa
-	TRBV6-1	-	14	TRBJ2-7	TGTGCCAGCAGTGAACCGGGGGCGAGGGGGGAGCAGTACTTC	CASSEPGARGEQYF
TRBD1	TRBV2	few	14	TRBJ2-7	TGTGCCAGCAGCACCGGGACAGAGTCCTACGAGCAGTACTTC	CASSTGTESYEQYF
TRBD1	TRBV5-1	-	16	TRBJ2-1	TGCGCCAGCAGCTCGCTGGGGGGACAGGGGACCAATGAGCAGTTCTTC	CASSSLGGQGTNEQFF
-	TRBV10-3	-	16	TRBJ2-5	TGTGCCATCAGCGACTGGGGCGGGCGTCACCAAGAGGCCCAGTACTTC	CAISDWGGRHQEAQYF
TRBD2	TRBV20-1	-	15	TRBJ2-7	TGCAGTGCTAGTTCCAGCGGGGCCGACTCCTACGAGCAGTACTTC	CSASSSGADSYEQYF
TRBD2	TRBV20-1	few	16	TRBJ2-3	TGCAGTGCGTTCACCCCGGGACTAGCTGCACCAGATACGCAGTATTTT	CSAFTPGLAAPDTQYF
-	TRBV3-1	-	14	TRBJ1-1	TGTGCCAGCAGGCAACAGAGCCCTTCCACTGAAGCTTTCTTT	CASRQQSPSTEAFF
-	TRBV20-1	-	13	TRBJ1-1	TGCAGTGCTACGCCGGTTTCGGCTACTGAAGCTTTCTTT	CSATPVSATEAFF
TRBD2	TRBV20-1	-	14	TRBJ2-3	TGCAGTGCCGCCGGGGGGGCACGCACAGATACGCAGTATTTT	CSAAGGARTDTQYF
-	TRBV27	-	14	TRBJ1-6	TGTGCCAGCAGAGGGGCCGGGTATAATTCACCCCTCCACTTT	CASRGAGYNSPLHF